This entry concerns a single TCR beta chain. No antigen is known for it. Per-base quality was not reported, and no clone a single base away is much larger than it. This sample was taken from a study of cytomegalovirus exposure and HLA in healthy donors (dated by TCRdb to 2015 to 2018). With respect to the entire study: A later analysis indicated that the roughly 120 validation repertoires were generated on the platform also employed for the approximately 700 repertoires of the first cohort. The aim of the study was to test whether cataloging public T cell receptors could identify signatures of past pathogen exposure. Besides the first cohort of approximately 670 subjects, a separate validation cohort made up of 120 different subjects was used. High-throughput TCR immunosequencing, statistical association of individual TCRs with disease status, and machine learning were combined to predict cytomegalovirus infection status. Paper-wide results and their limitations: The study gave a list of some 150 TCR beta chains associated with cytomegalovirus. It was suggested by the authors that the approach could potentially be generalized to other disease states and immunological phenotypes. A later analysis found that TCRs clustered in the first cohort also tended to co-occur in the 110 or so validation repertoires, with approximately 95% of cluster scores above 0. The classifier was reported to diagnose cytomegalovirus status with high specificity and sensitivity in both the original and validation cohorts. A later analysis lacked HLA typing for the validation cohort, so it scored co-occurrence in that cohort across all 110 or so repertoires. Most TCR sequences were seen in very few donors, while some public TCRs were found in many individuals. Three of the identified cytomegalovirus-associated TCR beta chains were confirmed in vitro to be specific for cytomegalovirus antigens.

The library relied on the immunoSEQ multiplex PCR assay. The authors' analysis ran thus. A statistical classification framework was developed to diagnose cytomegalovirus status using the catalog of TCR beta chain sequences. Sourced from immuneACCESS, this table was stored by TCRdb with only in-frame sequences that have V and J called. A share of the clones is absent; for the studies checked, an unresolved V gene accounts for under half, and the remainder has no known explanation. The V and J calls and the clone size are those of that table, but D and trimming were determined from the DNA. This sample gives tens of thousands of clones in total; approximately 96% of them show up just once. The ten largest clones take up roughly 4.3% of the sample. The CDR3 runs 15 amino acids, cysteine and phenylalanine included. This entry keeps only the CDR3 DNA: 45 bases, framed from base 1. In the germline V gene, CDR1 corresponds to SGHTA and CDR2 to FQGNSA. V is clipped by 0 bases and J by 3 bases, and the sequence between their germline boundaries is 8 bases long.

Donors formed part of the validation cohort, which comprised over a hundred subjects and was distinct from the first cohort of fewer than 750 subjects. The V and J segments used are TRBV7-2 and TRBJ1-4, and the D gene may be TRBD1, 6 bases matching. The sample consisted of PBMCs. The clonotype was recovered from a young woman in good health and CMV-seropositive. The CDR3 has the sequence CASSLAGAANEKLFF. DNA sequence: TGTGCCAGCAGCTTAGCGGGGGCGGCTAATGAAAAACTGTTTTTT.